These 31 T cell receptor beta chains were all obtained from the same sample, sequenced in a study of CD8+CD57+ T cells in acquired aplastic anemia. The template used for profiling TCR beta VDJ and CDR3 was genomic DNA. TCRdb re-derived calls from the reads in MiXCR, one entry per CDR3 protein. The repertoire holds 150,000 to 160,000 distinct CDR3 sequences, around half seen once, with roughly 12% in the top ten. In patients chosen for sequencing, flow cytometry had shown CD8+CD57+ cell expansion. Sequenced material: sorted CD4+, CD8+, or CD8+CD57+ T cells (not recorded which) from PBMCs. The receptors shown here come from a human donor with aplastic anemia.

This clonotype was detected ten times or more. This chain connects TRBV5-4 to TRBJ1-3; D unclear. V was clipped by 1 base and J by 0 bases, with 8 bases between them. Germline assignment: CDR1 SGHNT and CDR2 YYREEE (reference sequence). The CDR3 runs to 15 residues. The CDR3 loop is CASSLSGSSGNTIYF. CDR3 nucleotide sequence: TGTGCCAGCAGCTTGTCAGGATCCTCTGGAAACACCATATATTTT.

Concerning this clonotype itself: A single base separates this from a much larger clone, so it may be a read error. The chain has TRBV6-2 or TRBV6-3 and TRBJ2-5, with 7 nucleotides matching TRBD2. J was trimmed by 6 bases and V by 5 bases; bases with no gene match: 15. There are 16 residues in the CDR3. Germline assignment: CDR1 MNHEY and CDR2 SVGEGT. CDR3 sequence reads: CASSRLAQREQKTQYF. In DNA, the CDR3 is TGTGCCAGCAGTCGACTAGCTCAAAGGGAGCAAAAGACCCAGTACTTC.

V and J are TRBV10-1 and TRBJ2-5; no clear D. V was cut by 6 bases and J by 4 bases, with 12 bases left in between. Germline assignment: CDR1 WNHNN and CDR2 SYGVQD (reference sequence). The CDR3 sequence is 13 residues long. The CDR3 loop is CASRRAPTETQYF. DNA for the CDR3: TGCGCCAGCAGACGAGCCCCCACAGAGACCCAGTACTTC.

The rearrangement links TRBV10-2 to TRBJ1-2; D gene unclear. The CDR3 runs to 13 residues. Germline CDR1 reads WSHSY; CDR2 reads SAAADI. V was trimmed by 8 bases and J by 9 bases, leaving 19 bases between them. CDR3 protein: CASGGVRATSYTF. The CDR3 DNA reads TGCGCCAGCGGTGGAGTGAGGGCGACAAGCTACACCTTC.

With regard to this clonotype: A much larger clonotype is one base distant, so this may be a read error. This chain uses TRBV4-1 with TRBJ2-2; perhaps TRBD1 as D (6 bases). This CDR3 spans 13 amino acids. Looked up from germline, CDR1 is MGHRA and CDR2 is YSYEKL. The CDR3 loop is CASSDRSPGELVF. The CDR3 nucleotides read TGCGCCAGCAGTGACAGGTCCCCCGGGGAGCTGGTTTTT.

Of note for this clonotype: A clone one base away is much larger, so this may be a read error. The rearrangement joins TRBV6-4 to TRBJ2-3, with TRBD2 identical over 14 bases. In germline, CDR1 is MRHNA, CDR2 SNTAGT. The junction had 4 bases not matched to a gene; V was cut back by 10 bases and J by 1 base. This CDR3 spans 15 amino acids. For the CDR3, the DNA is TGTGCCACCGGGACTAGCGGGGGCTGCACAGATACGCAGTATTTT. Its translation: CATGTSGGCTDTQYF.

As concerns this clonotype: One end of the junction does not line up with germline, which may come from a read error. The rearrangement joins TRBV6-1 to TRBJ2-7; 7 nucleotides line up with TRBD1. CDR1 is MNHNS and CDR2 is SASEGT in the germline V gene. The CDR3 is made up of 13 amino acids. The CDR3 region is CASSPGQSFEQYF. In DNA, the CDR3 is TGTGCCAGCAGTCCGGGACAGTCCTTCGAGCAGTACTTC.

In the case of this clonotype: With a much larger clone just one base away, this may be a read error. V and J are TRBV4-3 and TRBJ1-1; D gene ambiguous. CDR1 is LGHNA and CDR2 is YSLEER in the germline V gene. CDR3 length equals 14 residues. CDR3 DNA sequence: TGCGCCAGCAGCCAAGATCCGGGAGACACTGAAGCTCTCTTT. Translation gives CASSQDPGDTEALF.

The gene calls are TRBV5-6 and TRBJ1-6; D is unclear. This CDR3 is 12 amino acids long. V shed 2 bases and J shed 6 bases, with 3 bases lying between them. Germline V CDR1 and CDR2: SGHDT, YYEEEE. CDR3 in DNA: TGTGCCAGCAGCTTTAGTAATTCACCCCTCCACTTT. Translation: CASSFSNSPLHF.

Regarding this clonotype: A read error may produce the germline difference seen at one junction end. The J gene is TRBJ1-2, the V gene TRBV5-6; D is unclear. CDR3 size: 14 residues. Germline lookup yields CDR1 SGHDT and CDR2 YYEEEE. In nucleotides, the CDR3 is TGTGCCAGCAGCTTGACGAGGGATGGTTACGGCTACATCTTC. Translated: CASSLTRDGYGYIF. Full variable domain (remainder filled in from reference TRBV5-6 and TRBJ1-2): DAGVTQSPTHLIKTRGQQVTLRCSPKSGHDTVSWYQQALGQGPQFIFQYYEEEERQRGNFPDRFSGHQFPNYSSELNVNALLLGDSALYLCASSLTRDGYGYIFGSGTRLTVV.

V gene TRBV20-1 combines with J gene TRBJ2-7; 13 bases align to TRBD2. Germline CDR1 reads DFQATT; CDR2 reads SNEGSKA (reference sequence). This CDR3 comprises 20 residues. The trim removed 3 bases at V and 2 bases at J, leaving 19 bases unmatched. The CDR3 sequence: CSARDIKGGLAGTQAYEQYF. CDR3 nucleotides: TGCAGTGCTAGGGACATCAAAGGGGGACTAGCGGGAACGCAGGCCTACGAGCAGTACTTC.

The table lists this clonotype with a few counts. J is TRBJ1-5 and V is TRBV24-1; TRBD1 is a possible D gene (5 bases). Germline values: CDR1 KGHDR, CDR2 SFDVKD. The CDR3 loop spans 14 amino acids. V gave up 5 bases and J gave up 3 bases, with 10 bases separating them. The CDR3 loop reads CATSGEGFNQPQHF. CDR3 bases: TGTGCCACCAGTGGCGAGGGGTTCAATCAGCCCCAGCATTTT.

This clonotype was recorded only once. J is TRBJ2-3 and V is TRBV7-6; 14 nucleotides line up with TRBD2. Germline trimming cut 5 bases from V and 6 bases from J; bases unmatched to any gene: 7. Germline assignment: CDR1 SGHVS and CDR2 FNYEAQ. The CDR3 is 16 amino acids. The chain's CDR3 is CASSPRTSGGLDTQYF. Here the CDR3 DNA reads TGTGCCAGCAGCCCTAGGACTAGCGGGGGGTTGGATACGCAGTATTTT.

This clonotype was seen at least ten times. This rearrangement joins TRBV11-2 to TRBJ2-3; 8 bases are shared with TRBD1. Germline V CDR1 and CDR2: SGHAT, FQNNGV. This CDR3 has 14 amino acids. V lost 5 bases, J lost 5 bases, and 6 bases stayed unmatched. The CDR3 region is CASSAGQALDTQYF. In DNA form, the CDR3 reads TGTGCCAGCAGCGCGGGACAGGCGTTAGATACGCAGTATTTT.

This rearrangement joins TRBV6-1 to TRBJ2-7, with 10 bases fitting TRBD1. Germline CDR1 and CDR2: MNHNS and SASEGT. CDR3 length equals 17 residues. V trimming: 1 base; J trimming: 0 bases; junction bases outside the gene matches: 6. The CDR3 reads CASSEDPTGGISYEQYF. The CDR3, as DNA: TGTGCCAGCAGTGAAGATCCGACAGGGGGCATCTCCTACGAGCAGTACTTC.

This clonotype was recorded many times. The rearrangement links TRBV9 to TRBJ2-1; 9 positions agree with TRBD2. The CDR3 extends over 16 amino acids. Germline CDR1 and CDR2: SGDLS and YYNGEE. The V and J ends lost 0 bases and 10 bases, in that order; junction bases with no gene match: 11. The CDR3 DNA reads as TGTGCCAGCAGCGTAGGGGGAAGCGGGGGGATCCGGGAGCAGTTCTTC. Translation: CASSVGGSGGIREQFF.

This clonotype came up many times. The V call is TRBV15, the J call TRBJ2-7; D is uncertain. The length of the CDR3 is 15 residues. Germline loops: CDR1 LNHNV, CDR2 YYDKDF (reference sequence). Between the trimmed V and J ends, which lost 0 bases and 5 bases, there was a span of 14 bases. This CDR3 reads CATSRDNTRPDEQYF. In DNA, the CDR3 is TGTGCCACCAGCAGAGATAATACCAGGCCCGACGAGCAGTACTTC.

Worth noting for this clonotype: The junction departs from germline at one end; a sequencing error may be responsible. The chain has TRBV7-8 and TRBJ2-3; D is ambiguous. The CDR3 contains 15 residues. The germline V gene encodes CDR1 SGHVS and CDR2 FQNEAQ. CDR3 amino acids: CASSLTTAGTDTQCF. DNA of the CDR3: TGTGCCAGCAGCTTAACCACGGCTGGCACAGATACGCAGTGTTTT.

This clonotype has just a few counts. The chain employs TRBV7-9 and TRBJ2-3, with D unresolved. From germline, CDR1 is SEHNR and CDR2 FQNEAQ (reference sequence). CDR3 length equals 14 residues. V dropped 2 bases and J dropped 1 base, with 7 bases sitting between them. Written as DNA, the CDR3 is TGTGCCAGCAGCTTATCGGCGGGCACAGATACGCAGTATTTT. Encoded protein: CASSLSAGTDTQYF.

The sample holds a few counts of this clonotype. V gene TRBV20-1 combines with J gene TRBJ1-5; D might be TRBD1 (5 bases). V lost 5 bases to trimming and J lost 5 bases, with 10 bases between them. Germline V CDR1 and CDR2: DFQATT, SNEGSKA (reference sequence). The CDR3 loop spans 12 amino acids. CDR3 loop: CSAVQGDQPQHF. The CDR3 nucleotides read TGCAGTGCTGTCCAGGGAGATCAGCCCCAGCATTTT.

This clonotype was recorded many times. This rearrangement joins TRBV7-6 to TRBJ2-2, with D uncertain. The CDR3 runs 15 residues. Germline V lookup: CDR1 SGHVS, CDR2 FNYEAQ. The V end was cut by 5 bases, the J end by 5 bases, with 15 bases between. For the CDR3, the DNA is TGTGCCAGCAGCAGTACCGTAAAAGGGACCGGGGAGCTGTTTTTT. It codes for CASSSTVKGTGELFF. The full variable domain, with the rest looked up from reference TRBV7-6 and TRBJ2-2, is GAGVSQSPRYKVTKRGQDVALRCDPISGHVSLYWYRQALGQGPEFLTYFNYEAQQDKSGLPNDRFSAERPEGSISTLTIQRTEQRDSAMYRCASSSTVKGTGELFFGEGSRLTVL.

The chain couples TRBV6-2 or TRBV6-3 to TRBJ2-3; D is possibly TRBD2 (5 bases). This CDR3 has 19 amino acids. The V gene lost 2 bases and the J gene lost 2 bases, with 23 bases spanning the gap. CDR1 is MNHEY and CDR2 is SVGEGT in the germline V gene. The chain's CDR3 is CASSYQTPILGNLTDTQYF. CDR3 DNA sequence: TGTGCCAGCAGTTACCAAACCCCAATACTAGGGAATCTCACAGATACGCAGTATTTT.

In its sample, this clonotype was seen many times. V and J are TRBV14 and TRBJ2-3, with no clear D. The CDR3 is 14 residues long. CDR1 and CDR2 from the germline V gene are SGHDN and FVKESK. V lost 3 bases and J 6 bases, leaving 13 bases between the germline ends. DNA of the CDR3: TGTGCCAGCAGCCATAGAAGGGATCCGGATACGCAGTATTTT. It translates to CASSHRRDPDTQYF.

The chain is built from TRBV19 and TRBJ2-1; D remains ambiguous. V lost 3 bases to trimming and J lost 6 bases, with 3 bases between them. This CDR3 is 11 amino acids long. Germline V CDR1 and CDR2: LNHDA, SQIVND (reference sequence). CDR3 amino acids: CASSIINEQFF. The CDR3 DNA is TGTGCCAGTAGTATCATCAATGAGCAGTTCTTC.

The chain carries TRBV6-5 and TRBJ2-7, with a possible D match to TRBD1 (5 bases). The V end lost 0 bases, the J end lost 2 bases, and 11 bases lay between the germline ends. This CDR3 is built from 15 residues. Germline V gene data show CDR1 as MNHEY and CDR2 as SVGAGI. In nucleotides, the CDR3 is TGTGCCAGCAGTTACTCAGGGGAACGGGCCTACGAGCAGTACTTC. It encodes CASSYSGERAYEQYF.

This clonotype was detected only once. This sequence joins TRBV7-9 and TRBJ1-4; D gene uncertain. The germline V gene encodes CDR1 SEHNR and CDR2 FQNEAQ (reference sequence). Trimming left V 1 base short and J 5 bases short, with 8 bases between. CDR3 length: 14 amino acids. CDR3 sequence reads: CASSLEDENEKLFF. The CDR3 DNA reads TGTGCCAGCAGCTTAGAGGATGAAAATGAAAAACTGTTTTTT.

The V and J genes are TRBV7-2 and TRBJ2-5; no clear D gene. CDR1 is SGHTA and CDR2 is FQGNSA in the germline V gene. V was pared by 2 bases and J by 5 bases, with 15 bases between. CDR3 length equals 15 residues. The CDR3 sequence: CASSLLSAPRETQYF. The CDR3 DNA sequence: TGTGCCAGCAGCTTACTATCGGCCCCAAGGGAGACCCAGTACTTC.

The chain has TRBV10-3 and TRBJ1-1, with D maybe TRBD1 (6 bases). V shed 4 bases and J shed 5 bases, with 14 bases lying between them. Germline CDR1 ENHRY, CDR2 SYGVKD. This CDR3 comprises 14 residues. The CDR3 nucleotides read TGTGCCATCAGTGCAGGGGTTTCGGTAACTGAAGCTTTCTTT. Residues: CAISAGVSVTEAFF.

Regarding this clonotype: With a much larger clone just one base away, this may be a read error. The CDR3, as DNA: TGTGCCAGCAGCTTCCCCGGGGCTAGGGCCAACGTCCTGACTTTC. Protein: CASSFPGARANVLTF. This rearrangement joins TRBV7-9 to TRBJ2-6; D is perhaps TRBD1 or TRBD2 (5 bases each). The V end lost 3 bases, the J end lost 5 bases, and 11 bases lay between the germline ends. Germline loops: CDR1 SEHNR, CDR2 FQNEAQ (reference sequence). CDR3 length equals 15 residues. Full variable domain (missing parts from reference TRBV7-9 and TRBJ2-6): DTGVSQNPRHKITKRGQNVTFRCDPISEHNRLYWYRQTLGQGPEFLTYFQNEAQLEKSRLLSDRFSAERPKGSFSTLEIQRTEQGDSAMYLCASSFPGARANVLTFGAGSRLTVL.

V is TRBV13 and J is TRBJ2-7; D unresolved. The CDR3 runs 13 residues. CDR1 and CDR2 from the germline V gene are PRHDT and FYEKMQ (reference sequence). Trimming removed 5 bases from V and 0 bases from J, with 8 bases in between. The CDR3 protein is CASSAGFSYEQYF. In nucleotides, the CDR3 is TGTGCCAGCAGCGCCGGGTTCTCCTACGAGCAGTACTTC.

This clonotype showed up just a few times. The CDR3 bases are TGCAGTGCTACAACAATAGCGGGAGGGGAAGAGACCCAGTACTTC. Its protein is CSATTIAGGEETQYF. J is TRBJ2-5 and V is TRBV20-1, with TRBD2 matching over 11 bases. This CDR3 has 15 amino acids. The V and J ends lost 4 bases and 3 bases, in that order; junction bases with no gene match: 7. Germline-derived CDR1 and CDR2 are DFQATT and SNEGSKA (reference sequence).